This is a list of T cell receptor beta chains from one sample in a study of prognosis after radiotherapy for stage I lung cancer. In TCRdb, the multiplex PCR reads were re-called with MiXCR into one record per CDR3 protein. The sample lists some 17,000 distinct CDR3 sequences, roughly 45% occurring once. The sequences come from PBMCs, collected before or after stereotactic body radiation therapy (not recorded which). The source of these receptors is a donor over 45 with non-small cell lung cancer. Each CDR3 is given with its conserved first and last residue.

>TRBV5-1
CASSQLYDQTGLRYGYTF
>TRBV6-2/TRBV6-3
CASSYSLAGGQETQYF
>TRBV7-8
CASILGVGDTQYF
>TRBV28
CASSNLGSCGDSPLHF
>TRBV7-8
CASSSTRGSEQFF
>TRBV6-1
CASRSAIAYEQYF
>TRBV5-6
CASSLTSGGYNEQFF
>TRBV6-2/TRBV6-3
CASSYGGATYEQYF
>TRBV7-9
CASSLGAGVGNEQFF
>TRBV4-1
CASSQNTGALTNTIYF
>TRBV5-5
CASSFAGAPDEQYF
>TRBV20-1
CSARGIMIGSKDTQYF
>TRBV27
CASSQTTGLSTDTQYF
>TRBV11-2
CASSERPGQGIPGELFF
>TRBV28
CASTLGQGGHEQYF
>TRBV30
CAWSVSTDTQYF
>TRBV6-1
CASSEEGSVALPQHF
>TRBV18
CASSTGNEQFF
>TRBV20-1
CSSRGGGGSVTQYF
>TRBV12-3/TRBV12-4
CASSTLGEQFF
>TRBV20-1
CSAPGDRQSGPQHF
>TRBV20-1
CSAPRQGRNEQFF
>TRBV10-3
CAIKSQGAGYGYTF
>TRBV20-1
CSARDGGGTDTQYF
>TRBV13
CASSLRTRGYEQYF
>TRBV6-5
CASSYLGLAADTQYF
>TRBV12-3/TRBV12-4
CASSSGFSPLHF
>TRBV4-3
CASSQEVDFLAQYF
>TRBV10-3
CAISESWHGYTF
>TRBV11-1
CASSGTRVDEQYF
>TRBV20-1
CSARDFAGLSYEQYF
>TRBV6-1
CASSEDGLRAYNEQFF
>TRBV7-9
CASSLYGADTQYF
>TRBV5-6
CASSFRADEQFF
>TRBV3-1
CASSPFGQASQPQHF
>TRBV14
CASSRASGNTDTQYF
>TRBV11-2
CASSQRTDTYEQYF
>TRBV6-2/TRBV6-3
CASSSVGGGGGSYNEQFF
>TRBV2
CASIESGPSYEQYF
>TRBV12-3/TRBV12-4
CASSFSAGGSYEQYF
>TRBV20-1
CSAKTDSGYEQYF
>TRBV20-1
CSATQGSARGYTF
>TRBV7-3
CASSFSMEQFF
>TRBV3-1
CASSQDSQGNEQFF
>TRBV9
CASSVEPGGLETQYF
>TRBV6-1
CASREQGARSGYTF
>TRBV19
CASRKTATRYSVEAFF
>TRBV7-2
CASSFRDTGRGEQYF